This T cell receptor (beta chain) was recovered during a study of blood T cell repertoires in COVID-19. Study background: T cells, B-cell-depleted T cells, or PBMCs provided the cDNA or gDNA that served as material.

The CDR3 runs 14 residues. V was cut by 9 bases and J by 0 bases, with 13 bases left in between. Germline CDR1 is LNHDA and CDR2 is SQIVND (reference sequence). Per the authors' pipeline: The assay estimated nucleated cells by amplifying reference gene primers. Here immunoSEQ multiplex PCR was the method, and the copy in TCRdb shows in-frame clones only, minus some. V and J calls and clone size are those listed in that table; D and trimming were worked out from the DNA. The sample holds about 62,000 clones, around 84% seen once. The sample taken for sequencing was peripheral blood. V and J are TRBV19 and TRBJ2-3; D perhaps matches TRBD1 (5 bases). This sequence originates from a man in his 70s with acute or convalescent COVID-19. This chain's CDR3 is CASRTSFSTDTQYF. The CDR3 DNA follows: TGTGCCAGCAGGACAAGCTTTAGCACAGATACGCAGTATTTT.